This paragraph covers one T cell receptor (beta chain) sequence. What it recognizes is unknown. This sample was included in a study of radiotherapy plus CTLA-4 blockade in lung cancer. General study points: Blood TCR clones of tumor origin expanded after radiotherapy plus ipilimumab. How blood T cell clones changed early, along with interferon-beta, reportedly forecast response best.

Receiving focal radiation plus CTLA-4 blockade with ipilimumab were patients who had chemo-refractory metastatic non-small-cell lung cancer. This CDR3 spans 19 amino acids. Germline V gene lookup returns CDR1 MNHEY and CDR2 SMNVEV (reference sequence). After removal of 6 bases from V and 6 bases from J, the junction contained 22 bases not matched to a gene. Generated by immunoSEQ multiplex PCR, the TCRdb table keeps only in-frame clones and is missing some. The data hold tens of thousands of clones, with less than 85% observed a single time. The chain joins TRBV27 to TRBJ1-1; the match to TRBD1 covers 10 bases. Sequenced material: peripheral blood, taken from a patient treated with radiotherapy plus ipilimumab. The receptor was isolated from a human donor with non-small cell lung cancer who had a complete response to radiotherapy plus ipilimumab. CDR3 nucleotides: TGTGCCAGCAGCCGGGACAGGGGAATCACCGATCTGCTTTTGGCTGAAGCTTTCTTT. Translation gives CASSRDRGITDLLLAEAFF.